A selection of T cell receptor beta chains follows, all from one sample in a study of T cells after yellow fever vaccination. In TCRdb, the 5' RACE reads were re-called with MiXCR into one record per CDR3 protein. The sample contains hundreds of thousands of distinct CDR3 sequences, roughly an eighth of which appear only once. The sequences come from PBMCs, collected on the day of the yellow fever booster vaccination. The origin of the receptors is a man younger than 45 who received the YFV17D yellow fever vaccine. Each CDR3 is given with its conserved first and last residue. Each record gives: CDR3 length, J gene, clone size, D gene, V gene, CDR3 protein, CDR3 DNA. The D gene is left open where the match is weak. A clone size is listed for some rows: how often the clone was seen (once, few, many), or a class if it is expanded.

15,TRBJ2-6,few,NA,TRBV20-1,CSATRRLSGANVLTF,TGCAGTGCTACCCGCCGCCTCTCTGGGGCCAACGTCCTGACTTTC
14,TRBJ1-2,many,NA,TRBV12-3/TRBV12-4,CASSEGTYVLGYTF,TGTGCCAGCAGTGAAGGGACGTATGTACTAGGCTACACCTTC
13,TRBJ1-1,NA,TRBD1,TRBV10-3,CAAGPGQGTEAFF,TGTGCCGCGGGACCGGGACAGGGCACTGAAGCTTTCTTT
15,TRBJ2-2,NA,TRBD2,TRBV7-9,CASSPREGRTGELFF,TGTGCCAGCAGCCCTCGGGAGGGCCGGACCGGGGAGCTGTTTTTT
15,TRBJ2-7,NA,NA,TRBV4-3,CASSQEWGSPYEQYF,TGCGCCAGCAGCCAAGAATGGGGGAGTCCCTACGAGCAGTACTTC
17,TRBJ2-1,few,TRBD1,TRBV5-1,CASSLEPVGQGHNEQFF,TGCGCCAGCAGCTTAGAACCGGTGGGACAGGGCCACAATGAGCAGTTCTTC
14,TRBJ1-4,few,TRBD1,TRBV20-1,CSAPRTGRREKLFF,TGCAGTGCTCCCCGGACAGGGAGACGGGAAAAACTGTTTTTT
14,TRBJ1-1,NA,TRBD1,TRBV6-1,CASRPGGSNTEAFF,TGTGCCAGCAGGCCAGGGGGCTCTAACACTGAAGCTTTCTTT
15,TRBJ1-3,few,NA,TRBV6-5,CASSYAGGAGNTIYF,TGTGCCAGCAGTTACGCTGGGGGTGCGGGAAACACCATATATTTT
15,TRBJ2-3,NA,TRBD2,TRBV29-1,CSAQWGGSSSDTQYF,TGCAGCGCCCAATGGGGCGGGAGTTCCTCAGATACGCAGTATTTT
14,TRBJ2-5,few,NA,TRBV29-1,CSVRQGGGGETQYF,TGCAGCGTCCGACAGGGCGGAGGAGGGGAGACCCAGTACTTC
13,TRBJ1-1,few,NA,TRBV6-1,CASTQGRVTEAFF,TGTGCCAGCACCCAGGGTAGGGTCACTGAAGCTTTCTTT
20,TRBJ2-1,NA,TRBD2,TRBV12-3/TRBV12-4,CASSFGTSGPSFSSYNEQFF,TGTGCCAGCAGTTTTGGGACTAGCGGGCCATCCTTCAGCTCCTACAATGAGCAGTTCTTC
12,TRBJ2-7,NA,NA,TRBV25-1,CVLGSGAYEQYF,TGTGTCCTCGGGAGTGGGGCCTACGAGCAGTACTTC
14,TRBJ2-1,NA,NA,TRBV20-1,CSARRPAGNNEQFF,TGCAGTGCTAGACGGCCAGCAGGAAACAATGAGCAGTTCTTC
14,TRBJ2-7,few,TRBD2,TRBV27,CASSLVAGIGEQYF,TGTGCCAGCAGTTTAGTAGCGGGAATTGGCGAGCAGTACTTC
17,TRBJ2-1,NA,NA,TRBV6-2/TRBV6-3,CASSYPLSGARYNEQFF,TGTGCCAGCAGTTACCCCCTTAGCGGAGCACGATACAATGAGCAGTTCTTC
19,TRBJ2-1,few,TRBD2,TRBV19,CASRPGPLRPTSAYNEQFF,TGTGCCAGTAGACCGGGTCCCCTGCGTCCGACTAGCGCTTACAATGAGCAGTTCTTC
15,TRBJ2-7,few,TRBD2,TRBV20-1,CSASPSKREGLEQYF,TGCAGTGCGTCACCTTCCAAGCGGGAGGGCCTCGAGCAGTACTTC
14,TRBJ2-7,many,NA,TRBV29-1,CSVEEAREGYEQYF,TGCAGCGTTGAAGAAGCCAGAGAAGGCTACGAGCAGTACTTC
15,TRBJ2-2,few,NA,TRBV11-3,CASSSPVVNTGELFF,TGTGCCAGCAGCTCCCCCGTGGTGAACACCGGGGAGCTGTTTTTT
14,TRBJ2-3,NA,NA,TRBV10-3,CAIWGAKQTDTQYF,TGTGCCATTTGGGGGGCAAAGCAGACAGATACGCAGTATTTT
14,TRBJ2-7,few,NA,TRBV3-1,CASSQEDGSYEQYF,TGTGCCAGCAGCCAAGAGGATGGCTCCTACGAGCAGTACTTC
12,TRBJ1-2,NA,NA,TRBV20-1,CSASVSYYGYTF,TGCAGTGCAAGTGTAAGCTACTATGGCTACACCTTC
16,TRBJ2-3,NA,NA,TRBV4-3,CASSLMPGAGTDTQYF,TGCGCCAGCAGTTTGATGCCCGGGGCCGGGACAGATACGCAGTATTTT
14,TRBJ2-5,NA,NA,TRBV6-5,CASSYSEGGGTQYF,TGTGCCAGCAGTTACTCGGAAGGTGGGGGGACCCAGTACTTC
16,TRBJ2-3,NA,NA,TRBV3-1,CASSQELAGNTDTQYF,TGTGCCAGCAGCCAAGAGCTGGCGGGGAACACAGATACGCAGTATTTT
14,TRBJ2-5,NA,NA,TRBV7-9,CASSLGGHQETQYF,TGTGCCAGCAGCCTCGGAGGGCACCAAGAGACCCAGTACTTC
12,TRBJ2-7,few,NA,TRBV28,CASSQEGAEQYF,TGTGCCAGCAGCCAGGAAGGGGCCGAGCAGTACTTC
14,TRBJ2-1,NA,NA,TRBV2,CASSEMASINEQFF,TGTGCCAGCAGTGAAATGGCTAGTATAAATGAGCAGTTCTTC
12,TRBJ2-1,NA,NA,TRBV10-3,CAISESNMKSFF,TGTGCCATCAGTGAGTCGAACATGAAGTCGTTCTTC
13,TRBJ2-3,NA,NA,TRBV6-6,CASSYLGFDTQYF,TGTGCCAGCAGTTATTTAGGGTTCGATACGCAGTATTTT
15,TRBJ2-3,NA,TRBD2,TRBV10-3,CAISARLARTDTQYF,TGTGCCATCAGTGCCCGACTAGCGCGCACAGATACGCAGTATTTT
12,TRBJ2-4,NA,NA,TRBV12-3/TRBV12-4,CASSENSYIQYF,TGTGCCAGCAGTGAAAATAGTTACATTCAGTACTTC
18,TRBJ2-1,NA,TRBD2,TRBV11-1,CASSSYGGEPSSYNEQFF,TGTGCCAGCAGCTCATACGGGGGGGAGCCCAGCTCCTACAATGAGCAGTTCTTC
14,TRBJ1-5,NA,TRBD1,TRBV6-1,CASGRDRGNQPQHF,TGTGCCAGCGGCCGGGACAGGGGTAATCAGCCCCAGCATTTT
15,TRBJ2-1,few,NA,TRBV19,CATATRRAAYNEQFF,TGTGCCACCGCAACTCGCCGGGCCGCGTACAATGAGCAGTTCTTC
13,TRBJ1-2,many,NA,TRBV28,CASSPGRSYGYTF,TGTGCCAGCAGTCCAGGGAGGAGCTATGGCTACACCTTC
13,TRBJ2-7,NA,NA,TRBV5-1,CASRLQTSYEQYF,TGCGCCAGCAGATTACAGACCTCCTACGAGCAGTACTTC
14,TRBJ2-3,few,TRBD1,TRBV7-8,CASRADRGTDTQYF,TGTGCCAGCAGGGCGGACAGGGGCACAGATACGCAGTATTTT
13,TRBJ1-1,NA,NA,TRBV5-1,CASSPPGREEAFF,TGCGCCAGCAGCCCCCCCGGGAGGGAGGAAGCTTTCTTT
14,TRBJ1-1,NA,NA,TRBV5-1,CASSFQGGDTEAFF,TGCGCCAGCAGCTTCCAGGGAGGGGACACTGAAGCTTTCTTT
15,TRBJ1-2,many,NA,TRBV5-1,CASSLTNGLIHGYTF,TGCGCCAGCAGCTTAACTAACGGGCTGATCCATGGCTACACCTTC
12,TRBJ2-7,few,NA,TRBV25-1,CASSDHGYEQYF,TGTGCCAGCAGTGACCACGGCTACGAGCAGTACTTC
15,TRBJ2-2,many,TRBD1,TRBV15,CATSRQGAVTGELFF,TGTGCCACCAGCAGACAGGGGGCGGTCACCGGGGAGCTGTTTTTT
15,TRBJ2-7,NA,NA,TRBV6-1,CASSPKAGVTYEQYF,TGTGCCAGCAGTCCGAAGGCGGGTGTAACCTACGAGCAGTACTTC
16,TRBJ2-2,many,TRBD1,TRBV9,CASSAGTGGDTGELFF,TGTGCCAGCAGCGCCGGGACAGGGGGGGACACCGGGGAGCTGTTTTTT
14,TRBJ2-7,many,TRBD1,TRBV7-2,CASSPSTGANEQYF,TGTGCCAGCAGCCCATCGACAGGGGCCAACGAGCAGTACTTC
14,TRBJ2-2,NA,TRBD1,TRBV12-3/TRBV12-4,CASSFRQGAGELFF,TGTGCCAGCAGTTTCCGACAGGGGGCCGGGGAGCTGTTTTTT
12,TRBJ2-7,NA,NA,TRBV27,CASSLSFYEQYF,TGTGCCAGCAGTTTATCGTTCTACGAGCAGTACTTC
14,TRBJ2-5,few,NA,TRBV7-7,CASSLGGGAETQYF,TGTGCTAGCAGCTTAGGGGGGGGCGCTGAGACCCAGTACTTC
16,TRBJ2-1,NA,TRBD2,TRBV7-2,CASSSRGSGGILGQFF,TGTGCCAGCAGCTCCAGAGGCAGCGGGGGCATACTAGGGCAGTTCTTC
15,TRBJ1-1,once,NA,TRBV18,CASSPEDSPNGEAFF,TGTGCCAGCTCACCCGAGGACAGCCCGAACGGTGAAGCTTTCTTT
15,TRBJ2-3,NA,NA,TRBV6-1,CASRPDFSSTDTQYF,TGTGCCAGCAGACCGGACTTCTCTAGCACAGATACGCAGTATTTT
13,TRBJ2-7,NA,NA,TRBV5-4,CASSLPSGGEQYF,TGTGCCAGCAGCTTGCCAAGCGGCGGGGAGCAGTACTTC